The clone carrying this TCR beta chain was observed a handful of times. This specimen belongs to a study of early T cells in non-severe SARS-CoV-2 infection. The library protocol tagged individual cDNA molecules with unique molecular identifiers. TCRdb reprocessed the 5' RACE reads via MiXCR and lists one record per CDR3 protein. The sample has about 90,000 distinct CDR3 sequences, around 14% seen once. V was clipped by 8 bases and J by 3 bases, with 19 bases between them. This CDR3 is 15 amino acids long. CDR1 and CDR2 from the germline V gene are MNHEY and SVGEGT. The source is an adult who was a healthcare worker with PCR-confirmed SARS-CoV-2 infection or an uninfected control (not recorded which). This chain uses TRBV6-2 or TRBV6-3 with TRBJ1-1, with D perhaps matching TRBD1 (6 bases). The sequenced material came from whole blood. CDR3 residues: CASPLEEGGDTEAFF. The CDR3 DNA sequence: TGTGCCAGCCCTCTGGAGGAGGGGGGGGACACTGAAGCTTTCTTT.